The 26 T cell receptor beta chains in this list originate from one sample, sequenced in a study of CD8 T cells in ankylosing spondylitis. TCRdb redid the calling of the 5' RACE reads with MiXCR, one entry per CDR3 protein. The sample contains more than 150,000 distinct CDR3 sequences, 13% of which appear only once. The sample consisted of blood, either unsorted or a sorted T cell fraction (not recorded which). All receptors come from a male donor with ankylosing spondylitis or in good health (not recorded which).

This clonotype has a count of ten or more. This sequence joins TRBV12-3 or TRBV12-4 and TRBJ2-2; TRBD2 aligns across 10 bases. V shed 6 bases, J shed 5 bases, and the junction held 6 bases outside the gene matches. This CDR3 has 15 residues. The CDR3 sequence is CASSQRGGNTGELFF. The DNA for the CDR3 is TGTGCCAGCAGCCAGCGGGGGGGCAATACCGGGGAGCTGTTTTTT.

In its sample, this clonotype was seen many times. The chain has TRBV12-3 or TRBV12-4 and TRBJ2-2; D is unresolved. This CDR3 comprises 11 residues. Trimming left V 5 bases short and J 6 bases short, with 4 bases between. CDR3 in DNA: TGTGCCAGCAGTAATCCCGGGGAGCTGTTTTTT. This encodes CASSNPGELFF.

In its sample, this clonotype was seen many times. The V call is TRBV11-3, the J call TRBJ2-7; D may be TRBD2 (5 bases). Trimming left V 5 bases short and J 0 bases short, with 17 bases between. The CDR3 has 16 amino acids. Germline assignment: CDR1 SGHNT and CDR2 YENEEA. CDR3 loop: CASSPDSYSFSYEQYF. CDR3 nucleotides: TGTGCCAGCAGCCCGGACTCTTACAGCTTCTCCTACGAGCAGTACTTC.

The CDR3 DNA reads TGCAGCGTATCGCAGGGGGCCGAAGGCTACACCTTC. Translation: CSVSQGAEGYTF. The V gene is TRBV29-1, the J gene TRBJ1-2; 8 bases agree with TRBD1. With V trimmed by 6 bases and J by 8 bases, 8 bases remained unmatched. Germline V gene lookup returns CDR1 SQVTM and CDR2 ANQGSEA. CDR3 size: 12 residues.

In its sample, this clonotype was seen a few times. The chain combines TRBV7-9 with TRBJ2-5; tentative D call: TRBD1 (6 bases). CDR1 and CDR2 (germline): SEHNR, FQNEAQ (reference sequence). The CDR3 extends over 14 amino acids. V dropped 3 bases and J dropped 2 bases, with 10 bases sitting between them. The CDR3: CASSFGQGQETQYF. DNA of the CDR3: TGTGCCAGCAGCTTCGGGCAGGGGCAAGAGACCCAGTACTTC.

The V gene is TRBV7-2, the J gene TRBJ1-6; D perhaps matches TRBD1 (5 bases). V was trimmed by 4 bases and J by 2 bases, leaving 15 bases between them. The germline CDR1 and CDR2 sequences are SGHTA and FQGNSA. The CDR3 sequence is 17 residues long. The CDR3 loop is CASSSGTSVTYNSPLHF. In DNA, the CDR3 is TGTGCCAGCAGCTCAGGGACGTCCGTTACCTATAATTCACCCCTCCACTTT. The full variable domain, its missing parts supplied by reference TRBV7-2 and TRBJ1-6, is GAGVSQSPSNKVTEKGKDVELRCDPISGHTALYWYRQSLGQGLEFLIYFQGNSAPDKSGLPSDRFSAERTGGSVSTLTIQRTQQEDSAVYLCASSSGTSVTYNSPLHFGNGTRLTVT.

The chain carries TRBV27 and TRBJ2-1; D remains unclear. V lost 2 bases and J 3 bases, leaving 5 bases between the germline ends. This CDR3 has 13 amino acids. Germline V gene sequence: CDR1 MNHEY, CDR2 SMNVEV (reference sequence). The CDR3 coding sequence is TGTGCCAGCAGTTTAAACAGCTACAATGAGCAGTTCTTC. It encodes CASSLNSYNEQFF.

The CDR3 reads CASSFTMGGQETQYF. DNA of the CDR3: TGTGCCAGCAGTTTCACCATGGGGGGGCAAGAGACCCAGTACTTC. The rearrangement uses TRBV5-5 and TRBJ2-5; 7 nucleotides align to TRBD2. Per germline, CDR1 SGHKS and CDR2 YYEKEE (reference sequence). The CDR3 runs 15 residues. The ends lost 5 bases at V and 2 bases at J; junction bases unmatched: 9.

The rearrangement links TRBV11-3 to TRBJ2-7; D gene uncertain. CDR3 size: 13 residues. V gave up 5 bases and J gave up 1 base, with 9 bases separating them. In germline, CDR1 is SGHNT, CDR2 YENEEA. The CDR3, as DNA: TGTGCCAGCAGCCCCCGGTTGTCCTACGAGCAGTACTTC. It translates to CASSPRLSYEQYF.

The rearrangement joins TRBV19 to TRBJ1-5, with 7 nucleotides matching TRBD1. CDR3 length: 16 residues. From germline, CDR1 is LNHDA and CDR2 SQIVND (reference sequence). Trimming at V came to 3 bases and at J to 2 bases, leaving 7 bases not matched to a gene. CDR3 in amino acids: CASSMAGGRGNQPQHF. The CDR3 nucleotides are TGTGCCAGTAGTATGGCAGGGGGAAGGGGCAATCAGCCCCAGCATTTT. Combining the CDR3 with reference TRBV19 and TRBJ1-5 gives the whole variable domain DGGITQSPKYLFRKEGQNVTLSCEQNLNHDAMYWYRQDPGQGLRLIYYSQIVNDFQKGDIAEGYSVSREKKESFPLTVTSAQKNPTAFYLCASSMAGGRGNQPQHFGDGTRLSIL.

The chain is built from TRBV4-1 and TRBJ1-1; 7 positions agree with TRBD1. Trimming took 0 bases from V and 7 from J; bases not matched to a gene: 11. Germline V gene data show CDR1 as MGHRA and CDR2 as YSYEKL. The CDR3 loop spans 16 amino acids. CDR3 in DNA: TGCGCCAGCAGCCAAGATAACCGGGACAGTCATCGTGAAGCTTTCTTT. The encoded protein is CASSQDNRDSHREAFF.

This clonotype was seen at least ten times. The chain combines TRBV29-1 with TRBJ1-6; D is undetermined. Trimming pared 0 bases from V and 6 bases from J, leaving 15 bases between. CDR3 length: 16 residues. Germline V CDR1 and CDR2: SQVTM, ANQGSEA. Here the CDR3 DNA reads TGCAGCGTTGAAGACGGTAGGGAGCCCCCTAATTCACCCCTCCACTTT. Translating gives CSVEDGREPPNSPLHF.

The chain links TRBV20-1 to TRBJ2-7, with TRBD2 matching over 7 bases. Trimming removed 6 bases from V and 3 bases from J; junction bases left unmatched: 14. The CDR3 extends over 15 amino acids. Germline CDR1 and CDR2: DFQATT and SNEGSKA (reference sequence). CDR3 loop: CSALRLAADLYEQYF. CDR3 nucleotides: TGCAGTGCCCTCAGACTAGCCGCCGACCTCTACGAGCAGTACTTC.

This clonotype has only a few counts. The rearrangement joins TRBV7-9 to TRBJ2-7; 9 bases fit TRBD1. V was pared by 5 bases and J by 3 bases, with 8 bases of the junction left unmatched. The CDR3 consists of 15 residues. From germline, CDR1 is SEHNR and CDR2 FQNEAQ (reference sequence). CDR3 nucleotides: TGTGCCAGCAGCCGAGAGGGACAGGGAATCTACGAGCAGTACTTC. Translating gives CASSREGQGIYEQYF.

The chain links TRBV10-3 to TRBJ2-7; D gene uncertain. The V gene's germline CDR1 is ENHRY and CDR2 SYGVKD. The length of the CDR3 is 13 residues. V was pared by 7 bases and J by 2 bases, with 12 bases between. The DNA for the CDR3 is TGTGCCATCACCCCGGGTGCGGCCTACGAGCAGTACTTC. This translates into CAITPGAAYEQYF.

This rearrangement joins TRBV20-1 to TRBJ2-1; TRBD2 matches at 13 bases. V lost 3 bases, J lost 7 bases, and 3 bases stayed unmatched. This CDR3 is 14 amino acids long. Germline CDR1 is DFQATT and CDR2 is SNEGSKA (reference sequence). This CDR3 reads CSARRTSGRNEQFF. The CDR3, as DNA: TGCAGTGCTAGGAGGACTAGCGGGAGAAATGAGCAGTTCTTC.

This clonotype has a handful of counts. The chain couples TRBV27 to TRBJ2-1; unclear D gene. Trimming removed 6 bases at V and 2 bases at J, with 11 bases between. CDR1 is MNHEY, CDR2 SMNVEV, per germline (reference sequence). The CDR3 extends over 14 amino acids. In DNA, the CDR3 is TGTGCCAGCAGGGCTCAAGGCGCCTACAATGAGCAGTTCTTC. It translates to CASRAQGAYNEQFF.

V and J are TRBV20-1 and TRBJ2-1, with TRBD2 matching over 14 bases. Germline trimming cut 1 base from V and 2 bases from J; bases unmatched to any gene: 10. Germline V gene sequence: CDR1 DFQATT, CDR2 SNEGSKA (reference sequence). CDR3 length: 19 amino acids. CDR3 sequence reads: CSARGPGLAGVGPYNEQFF. The CDR3 DNA reads TGCAGTGCTAGAGGACCGGGACTAGCGGGAGTCGGGCCCTACAATGAGCAGTTCTTC.

V gene TRBV7-9 combines with J gene TRBJ2-1; D may correspond to TRBD1 or TRBD2 (5 bases each). Germline V gene sequence: CDR1 SEHNR, CDR2 FQNEAQ (reference sequence). Deletions cut 5 bases from V and 7 bases from J, with 15 bases between. The CDR3 spans 14 residues. This chain's CDR3 is CASSPPLGENEQFF. The CDR3 DNA sequence: TGTGCCAGCAGCCCACCTCTGGGGGAGAATGAGCAGTTCTTC.

The V call is TRBV10-2, the J call TRBJ2-1; D is ambiguous. From germline, CDR1 is WSHSY and CDR2 SAAADI. The CDR3 consists of 12 residues. Trimming took 6 bases from V and 5 from J, leaving 8 bases between them. CDR3 nucleotide sequence: TGCGCCAGCAGAACTTGGGACAATGAGCAGTTCTTC. It specifies CASRTWDNEQFF.

This clonotype was counted between two and nine times. The gene calls are TRBV27 and TRBJ2-4; the D gene is possibly TRBD1 (5 bases). The germline V gene encodes CDR1 MNHEY and CDR2 SMNVEV (reference sequence). Trimming took off 6 bases at V and 4 bases at J, with 16 bases between the two ends. The CDR3 extends over 15 amino acids. CDR3 in DNA: TGTGCCAGCAGCACCGATTCGACAGTGAAAAACATTCAGTACTTC. This codes for CASSTDSTVKNIQYF.

The V gene is TRBV15, the J gene TRBJ2-1; maybe TRBD2 (6 bases). The CDR3 has 13 amino acids. Germline V gene lookup returns CDR1 LNHNV and CDR2 YYDKDF (reference sequence). The V end lost 3 bases, the J end lost 9 bases, and 12 bases lay between the germline ends. Here the CDR3 reads CATSRGTATEQFF. The CDR3 nucleotides are TGTGCCACCAGCAGGGGGACTGCTACTGAGCAGTTCTTC.

This clonotype has only a few counts. The chain has TRBV5-6 and TRBJ2-3, with TRBD2 identical over 10 bases. Germline CDR1 is SGHDT and CDR2 is YYEEEE. There are 15 residues in the CDR3. V was clipped by 6 bases and J by 6 bases; unmatched bases: 10. As DNA, the CDR3 is TGTGCCAGCAACCCATCTAGCGGGGGAGTGGATACGCAGTATTTT. This gives the protein CASNPSSGGVDTQYF.

The gene calls are TRBV2 and TRBJ2-1, with D unclear. Germline V CDR1 and CDR2: SNHLY, FYNNEI. V lost 5 bases, J lost 10 bases, and 9 bases lay in between. The CDR3 length is 11 residues. In nucleotides, the CDR3 is TGTGCCAGCAGTTTCGAAGAAGAGCAGTTCTTC. Protein: CASSFEEEQFF.

This clonotype was observed many times. The chain carries TRBV12-3 or TRBV12-4 and TRBJ2-1; D is ambiguous. V lost 4 bases to trimming and J lost 5 bases, with 12 bases between them. This CDR3 has 14 residues. The CDR3 protein is CASSSTRTHNEQFF. The CDR3 DNA reads as TGTGCCAGCAGTTCCACCCGGACCCACAATGAGCAGTTCTTC.

In this sample, this clonotype turned up a few times. The chain has TRBV12-3 or TRBV12-4 and TRBJ2-5, with D perhaps given as TRBD1 or TRBD2 (6 bases each). This CDR3 is 13 amino acids long. The V gene lost 5 bases and the J gene lost 5 bases, with 12 bases spanning the gap. The CDR3 spells CASSPFGGETQYF. CDR3 DNA: TGTGCCAGCAGTCCTTTCGGGGGCGAGACCCAGTACTTC.